This entry features one T cell receptor beta chain sequence. Its cognate antigen is unknown. The data stem from a study of T cell responses to AZD1222 COVID-19 vaccine. Only in-frame clones appear in the TCRdb table, and some are missing; sequencing was by immunoSEQ multiplex PCR. The sample has approximately 67,000 clones; about nine tenths are singletons. The study's findings and limits: White British people made up most donors, females outnumbered males, and clonal diversity was possibly underestimated. It was only after the peak T cell response that any repertoires were sampled. The CD4 TCRs associated with vaccination extended across spike and predominated at 160-218 and 743-854.

The sequenced sample was peripheral blood, obtained on day 0 of AZD1222 vaccination. This sequence was found in an adult in good health.

The CDR3 is CASSLGLAGALGQYF. The CDR3 DNA follows: TGTGCCAGCAGCTTAGGACTAGCGGGAGCCCTGGGGCAGTACTTC. The chain has TRBV7-2 and TRBJ2-7, with TRBD2 matching 12 bases. This CDR3 comprises 15 residues. The ends lost 1 base at V and 9 bases at J; junction bases unmatched: 7. Germline CDR1 is SGHTA and CDR2 is FQGNSA.